This T cell receptor (beta chain) was sequenced during a study of cytomegalovirus exposure and HLA in healthy donors. Primers for the PCR totalled 60 Vbeta and 13 Jbeta. Clones were sequenced by immunoSEQ multiplex PCR, and TCRdb holds only the in-frame ones, with some missing. The data show 100,000 to 150,000 clones, about 80% seen once. The source of this sequence is a man in his thirties or forties in good health and CMV-seropositive. Source material: PBMCs.

CDR3 region: CASSKQRFTYGYTF. The CDR3 coding sequence is TGTGCCAGCAGCAAACAACGGTTCACCTATGGCTACACCTTC. The chain has TRBV21-1 and TRBJ1-2. TRBV21-1 is a listed pseudogene. The CDR3 is 14 amino acids.